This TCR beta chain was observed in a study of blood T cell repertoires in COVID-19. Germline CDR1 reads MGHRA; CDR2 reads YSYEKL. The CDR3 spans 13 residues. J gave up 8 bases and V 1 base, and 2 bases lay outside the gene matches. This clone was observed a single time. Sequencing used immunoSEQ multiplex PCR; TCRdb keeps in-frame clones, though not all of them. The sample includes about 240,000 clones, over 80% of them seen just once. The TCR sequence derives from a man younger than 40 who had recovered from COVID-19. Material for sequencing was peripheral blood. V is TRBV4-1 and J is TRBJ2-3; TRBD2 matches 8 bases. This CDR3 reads CASSQVGGATQYF. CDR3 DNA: TGCGCCAGCAGCCAAGTCGGGGGGGCTACGCAGTATTTT.